The 31 T cell receptor beta chains below come from one sample, sequenced in a study of CD4 T cells in relation to SARS-CoV-2 and coronaviruses. CD4+ T cells from unexposed donors were obtained before the COVID-19 pandemic (2011-2018). Isolation of CD4+ T cells took place after about 9 days in culture. No antigen has been identified for these receptors. This table comes from immunoSEQ multiplex PCR, and its TCRdb copy is limited to in-frame clones, with some not included. The table lists 18,000 or so clones, almost 75% of them singletons. Sequenced: CD4+ T cells from PBMCs, cultured in vitro. These receptors were taken from a human donor in good health.

The chain has TRBV5-4 and TRBJ1-3; D remains ambiguous. Germline V lookup: CDR1 SGHNT, CDR2 YYREEE (reference sequence). CDR3 length equals 17 residues. Trimming shortened V by 0 bases and J by 0 bases, and 13 bases separated the two germline ends. CDR3 protein: CASSLGRGQSSGNTIYF. In DNA form, the CDR3 reads TGTGCCAGCAGCTTGGGTAGAGGGCAGAGCTCTGGAAACACCATATATTTT.

This rearrangement joins TRBV24-1 to TRBJ2-3, with D perhaps matching TRBD2 (5 bases). Germline V lookup: CDR1 KGHDR, CDR2 SFDVKD. The germline V and J ends were trimmed by 3 bases and 2 bases, with 8 bases remaining between them. This CDR3 is built from 14 residues. The CDR3 DNA sequence: TGTGCCACCAGTGATCGGGGTAACACAGATACGCAGTATTTT. It encodes CATSDRGNTDTQYF.

The V and J genes are TRBV5-1 and TRBJ2-5; 9 bases agree with TRBD2. Per the germline V gene, CDR1 is SGHRS and CDR2 is YFSETQ. This CDR3 region has 17 residues. Trimming removed 4 bases from V and 4 bases from J; junction bases left unmatched: 14. As DNA, the CDR3 is TGCGCCAGCAGCCCGGGGTGGGTAGCGGGAGAAGGAGAGACCCAGTACTTC. It translates to CASSPGWVAGEGETQYF.

V gene TRBV30 combines with J gene TRBJ2-5, with a possible D match to TRBD1 (7 bases). Germline loops: CDR1 GTSNPN, CDR2 SVGIG (reference sequence). This CDR3 is built from 15 residues. V lost 4 bases and J 5 bases, leaving 20 bases between the germline ends. The CDR3 spells CAWIPPTGRTETQYF. The CDR3 bases are TGTGCCTGGATCCCACCGACAGGGAGGACGGAGACCCAGTACTTC.

This clone has more than one count but fewer than ten. This chain links TRBV28 with TRBJ2-1; 8 positions match TRBD2. Germline CDR1 is MDHEN and CDR2 is SYDVKM. The CDR3 is made up of 16 amino acids. V was clipped by 5 bases and J by 4 bases; unmatched bases: 10. The CDR3 DNA sequence: TGTGCCAGCAGTCCTCCAAGTGGCGGGAGGTACAATGAGCAGTTCTTC. Its translation: CASSPPSGGRYNEQFF.

The CDR3 here is CASSPKIPRQGAGETQYF. The DNA for the CDR3 is TGTGCCAGCAGTCCTAAAATCCCTAGACAGGGGGCCGGAGAGACCCAGTACTTC. V usage is TRBV27 and J usage is TRBJ2-5, with 10 nucleotides matching TRBD1. The V and J ends lost 5 bases and 4 bases, in that order; junction bases with no gene match: 16. Germline V gene lookup returns CDR1 MNHEY and CDR2 SMNVEV (reference sequence). This CDR3 spans 18 amino acids.

This chain uses TRBV19 with TRBJ2-6, with 7 nucleotides matching TRBD1. This CDR3 is built from 16 residues. J lost 4 bases, V lost 1 base, and 4 bases had no gene match. Germline assignment: CDR1 LNHDA and CDR2 SQIVND (reference sequence). The CDR3 is CASSIVRGPGANVLTF. CDR3 DNA sequence: TGTGCCAGTAGTATAGTGAGGGGGCCCGGGGCCAACGTCCTGACTTTC. Full variable domain (rest looked up from reference TRBV19 and TRBJ2-6): DGGITQSPKYLFRKEGQNVTLSCEQNLNHDAMYWYRQDPGQGLRLIYYSQIVNDFQKGDIAEGYSVSREKKESFPLTVTSAQKNPTAFYLCASSIVRGPGANVLTFGAGSRLTVL.

The CDR3 here is CASSLGRDGDTQYF. CDR3 bases: TGTGCCAGCAGCTTAGGACGGGACGGAGATACGCAGTATTTT. The chain has TRBV11-3 and TRBJ2-3, with D perhaps being TRBD1 or TRBD2 (5 bases each). V dropped 1 base and J dropped 5 bases, with 10 bases sitting between them. CDR3 length: 14 residues. Germline CDR1 reads SGHNT; CDR2 reads YENEEA.

The chain joins TRBV7-2 to TRBJ1-1; D unclear. CDR1 is SGHTA and CDR2 is FQGNSA in the germline V gene. The CDR3 extends over 17 amino acids. V gave up 5 bases and J gave up 0 bases, with 19 bases separating them. DNA for the CDR3: TGTGCCAGCAGCATTAGTTGGACTGGGCGGATGAACACTGAAGCTTTCTTT. Its translation: CASSISWTGRMNTEAFF.

This rearrangement joins TRBV6-4 to TRBJ1-2; D gene ambiguous. CDR1 MRHNA and CDR2 SNTAGT come from the germline V gene. The CDR3 length is 14 residues. Trimming cost V 0 bases and J 1 base, with 6 bases left between them. For the CDR3, the DNA is TGTGCCAGCAGTGACTCCAGCCATAACTATGGCTACACCTTC. As protein: CASSDSSHNYGYTF.

The chain has TRBV19 and TRBJ1-5; no definite D call. Germline CDR1 is LNHDA and CDR2 is SQIVND (reference sequence). V dropped 3 bases and J dropped 3 bases, with 9 bases sitting between them. This CDR3 has 14 amino acids. The DNA of the CDR3 is TGTGCCAGTAGTATTATGAGGCACAATCAGCCCCAGCATTTT. Translation gives CASSIMRHNQPQHF.

The gene calls are TRBV24-1 and TRBJ2-1, with 15 bases aligning to TRBD2. CDR1 and CDR2 (germline): KGHDR, SFDVKD. V shed 2 bases and J 6 bases; nucleotides not matched to a gene: 10. The CDR3 runs 19 residues. Here the CDR3 reads CATSDSLGGTSGRSNEQFF. The CDR3 DNA sequence: TGTGCCACCAGTGATTCCTTGGGCGGGACTAGCGGGAGGTCCAATGAGCAGTTCTTC.

The chain employs TRBV2 and TRBJ2-5; 8 bases are shared with TRBD2. Germline V lookup: CDR1 SNHLY, CDR2 FYNNEI. V lost 0 bases and J lost 4; bases outside the gene matches: 4. CDR3 size: 15 residues. Here the CDR3 DNA reads TGTGCCAGCAGTGAAGCTCTCGGGAGGGGAGAGACCCAGTACTTC. This sequence encodes CASSEALGRGETQYF.

The chain uses TRBV12-3 or TRBV12-4 and TRBJ2-1; no definite D call. Between the trimmed V and J ends, which lost 6 bases and 8 bases, there was a span of 8 bases. This CDR3 has 11 amino acids. The CDR3 protein is CASSQTYEQFF. CDR3 in DNA: TGTGCCAGCAGCCAAACCTATGAGCAGTTCTTC.

The CDR3 loop reads CASSKALRKSTDTQYF. DNA of the CDR3: TGTGCCAGCAGCAAAGCGCTCCGGAAAAGCACAGATACGCAGTATTTT. The gene calls are TRBV21-1 and TRBJ2-3. TRBV21-1 is described as a pseudogene. The CDR3 length is 16 residues.

This clone came up a few times. V gene TRBV7-9 combines with J gene TRBJ1-2; tentative D call: TRBD1 (5 bases). With 4 bases removed from V and 7 bases from J, the gap between germline ends came to 13 bases. The CDR3 runs 13 residues. The germline V gene has CDR1 SEHNR and CDR2 FQNEAQ (reference sequence). The CDR3: CASSSNSQGGYTF. The CDR3 nucleotides are TGTGCCAGCAGCTCGAACTCGCAGGGTGGCTACACCTTC. Using reference TRBV7-9 and TRBJ1-2 for the parts outside the CDR3, the full variable domain is DTGVSQNPRHKITKRGQNVTFRCDPISEHNRLYWYRQTLGQGPEFLTYFQNEAQLEKSRLLSDRFSAERPKGSFSTLEIQRTEQGDSAMYLCASSSNSQGGYTFGSGTRLTVV.

This chain uses TRBV6-6 with TRBJ2-7; TRBD1 or TRBD2 may be the D gene (5 bases each). The CDR3 loop spans 15 amino acids. CDR1 and CDR2 (germline): MNHNY, SVGAGI (reference sequence). Trimming took off 6 bases at V and 5 bases at J, with 20 bases between the two ends. CDR3 sequence reads: CASSPIRGITHEQYF. In DNA, the CDR3 is TGTGCCAGCAGCCCGATACGGGGCATAACTCACGAGCAGTACTTC.

The V gene is TRBV7-2, the J gene TRBJ1-1, with D perhaps matching TRBD1 (5 bases). Trimming took off 3 bases at V and 1 base at J, with 12 bases between the two ends. The CDR3 sequence is 15 residues long. Germline V gene lookup returns CDR1 SGHTA and CDR2 FQGNSA. As DNA, the CDR3 is TGTGCCAGCAGCTTGGGCCCGGGGGGGAACACTGAAGCTTTCTTT. Its translation: CASSLGPGGNTEAFF.

The chain joins TRBV12-3 or TRBV12-4 to TRBJ1-2; D remains ambiguous. V was trimmed by 2 bases and J by 1 base, leaving 5 bases between them. CDR3 size: 13 residues. CDR3 DNA: TGTGCCAGCAGTTTAACCGATAACTATGGCTACACCTTC. This codes for CASSLTDNYGYTF.

J is TRBJ2-2 and V is TRBV12-5; D remains unclear. Germline assignment: CDR1 LGHNT and CDR2 FRNRAP. V was clipped by 0 bases and J by 0 bases, with 8 bases between them. This CDR3 is built from 16 residues. The chain's CDR3 is CASGLVITPNTGELFF. The CDR3 nucleotides read TGTGCTAGTGGTTTGGTAATAACCCCGAACACCGGGGAGCTGTTTTTT.

This clone has a handful of counts. This chain uses TRBV6-5 with TRBJ1-4; TRBD1 agrees at 7 bases. Germline assignment: CDR1 MNHEY and CDR2 SVGAGI. The CDR3 extends over 14 amino acids. With V trimmed by 6 bases and J by 4 bases, 5 bases remained unmatched. This CDR3 reads CASRRGQSNEKLFF. Written as DNA, the CDR3 is TGTGCCAGCAGAAGGGGGCAAAGTAATGAAAAACTGTTTTTT.

V is TRBV18 and J is TRBJ2-7, with TRBD1 matching 9 bases. The CDR3 has 14 residues. Germline CDR1 and CDR2: KGHSH and LQKENI. V was clipped by 5 bases and J by 7 bases; unmatched bases: 9. CDR3 sequence reads: CASSTGTGFFEQYF. The CDR3 DNA sequence: TGTGCCAGCTCAACCGGGACAGGGTTCTTTGAGCAGTACTTC.

This chain links TRBV18 with TRBJ1-1; D uncertain. The CDR3 covers 13 residues. V lost 1 base to trimming and J lost 5 bases, with 8 bases between them. Germline CDR1 KGHSH, CDR2 LQKENI. This chain's CDR3 is CASSPLEGTEAFF. The CDR3 DNA reads TGTGCCAGCTCACCACTGGAAGGGACTGAAGCTTTCTTT. The whole variable domain, remainder taken from reference TRBV18 and TRBJ1-1, is NAGVMQNPRHLVRRRGQEARLRCSPMKGHSHVYWYRQLPEEGLKFMVYLQKENIIDESGMPKERFSAEFPKEGPSILRIQQVVRGDSAAYFCASSPLEGTEAFFGQGTRLTVV.

The chain's CDR3 is CASSLGGTGELFF. The DNA of the CDR3 is TGTGCCAGCAGCTTAGGGGGTACCGGGGAGCTGTTTTTT. The chain employs TRBV7-3 and TRBJ2-2; D may correspond to TRBD1 or TRBD2 (5 bases each). The CDR3 totals 13 residues. From germline, CDR1 is SGHTA and CDR2 FQGTGA. V was shortened by 2 bases and J by 5 bases, with 6 bases between the two germline ends. Together with reference TRBV7-3 and TRBJ2-2, the CDR3 gives the full variable domain: GAGVSQTPSNKVTEKGKYVELRCDPISGHTALYWYRQSLGQGPEFLIYFQGTGAADDSGLPNDRFFAVRPEGSVSTLKIQRTERGDSAVYLCASSLGGTGELFFGEGSRLTVL.

The chain links TRBV7-8 to TRBJ1-2, with TRBD1 matching 8 bases. The CDR3 consists of 14 residues. CDR1 is SGHVS and CDR2 is FQNEAQ in the germline V gene. V lost 5 bases and J lost 0; bases outside the gene matches: 2. The CDR3: CASSQGQANYGYTF. As DNA, the CDR3 is TGTGCCAGCAGCCAGGGACAGGCTAACTATGGCTACACCTTC.

Only a few counts were recorded for this clone. This chain links TRBV7-9 with TRBJ2-7; 13 positions agree with TRBD2. Germline CDR1 is SEHNR and CDR2 is FQNEAQ (reference sequence). This CDR3 has 15 amino acids. With 5 bases clipped from V and 9 bases from J, the junction kept 10 bases outside the gene matches. The CDR3 loop is CASSGEGLAGMGQYF. The DNA of the CDR3 is TGTGCCAGCAGCGGTGAGGGACTAGCGGGAATGGGGCAGTACTTC.

The chain couples TRBV7-9 to TRBJ2-5; 7 bases map to TRBD1. This CDR3 has 19 amino acids. The germline gives CDR1 SEHNR, CDR2 FQNEAQ (reference sequence). The V segment lost 2 bases and the J segment 2 bases; nucleotides outside the gene matches: 17. The CDR3 is CASSLYHRGIVKGQETQYF. CDR3 coding DNA: TGTGCCAGCAGCTTATACCACAGGGGCATCGTGAAAGGGCAAGAGACCCAGTACTTC.

CDR3 region: CASSGGPGLAVQETQYF. Written as DNA, the CDR3 is TGTGCCAGTAGTGGGGGCCCGGGACTAGCGGTACAAGAGACCCAGTACTTC. The chain joins TRBV19 to TRBJ2-5, with TRBD2 matching over 11 bases. V was pared by 5 bases and J by 2 bases, with 10 bases of the junction left unmatched. This CDR3 has 17 amino acids. From germline, CDR1 is LNHDA and CDR2 SQIVND (reference sequence). The complete variable domain, with remaining parts taken from reference TRBV19 and TRBJ2-5, reads DGGITQSPKYLFRKEGQNVTLSCEQNLNHDAMYWYRQDPGQGLRLIYYSQIVNDFQKGDIAEGYSVSREKKESFPLTVTSAQKNPTAFYLCASSGGPGLAVQETQYFGPGTRLLVL.

The chain couples TRBV7-2 to TRBJ2-5, with TRBD2 identical over 7 bases. Germline V CDR1 and CDR2: SGHTA, FQGNSA. With V trimmed by 4 bases and J by 4 bases, 6 bases remained unmatched. The CDR3 consists of 14 residues. DNA of the CDR3: TGTGCCAGCAGCTCGGGAATAGCGGGAGAGACCCAGTACTTC. Encoded protein: CASSSGIAGETQYF.

The chain couples TRBV11-2 to TRBJ2-5; 9 bases match TRBD2. The trim removed 2 bases at V and 1 base at J, leaving 5 bases unmatched. The CDR3 loop spans 16 amino acids. Germline CDR1 SGHAT, CDR2 FQNNGV. The CDR3 DNA sequence: TGTGCCAGCAGCTTAATCAGCGGGGGGATCCAAGAGACCCAGTACTTC. Amino acid sequence: CASSLISGGIQETQYF.

The chain has TRBV30 and TRBJ1-5; no definite D call. CDR1 and CDR2 from the germline V gene are GTSNPN and SVGIG (reference sequence). The length of the CDR3 is 14 residues. V was clipped by 3 bases and J by 1 base, with 10 bases between them. The DNA for the CDR3 is TGTGCCTGGAGCAAAGGGCGGAGCAATCAGCCCCAGCATTTT. It is translated as CAWSKGRSNQPQHF.